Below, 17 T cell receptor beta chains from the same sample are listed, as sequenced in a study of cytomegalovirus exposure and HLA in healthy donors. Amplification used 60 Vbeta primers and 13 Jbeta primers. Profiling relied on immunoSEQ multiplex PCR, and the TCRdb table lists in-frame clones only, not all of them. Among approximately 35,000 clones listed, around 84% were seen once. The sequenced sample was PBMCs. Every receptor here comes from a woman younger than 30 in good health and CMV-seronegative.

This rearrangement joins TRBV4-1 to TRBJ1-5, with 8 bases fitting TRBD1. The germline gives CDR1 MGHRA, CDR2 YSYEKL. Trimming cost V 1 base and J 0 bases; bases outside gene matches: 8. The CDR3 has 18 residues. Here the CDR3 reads CASSQVGGTGISNQPQHF. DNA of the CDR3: TGCGCCAGCAGCCAAGTAGGGGGGACAGGTATTAGCAATCAGCCCCAGCATTTT.

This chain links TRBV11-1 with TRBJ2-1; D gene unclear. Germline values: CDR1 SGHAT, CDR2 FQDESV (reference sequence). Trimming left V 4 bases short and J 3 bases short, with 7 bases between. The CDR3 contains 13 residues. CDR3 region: CASSSSNYNEQFF. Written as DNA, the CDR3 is TGTGCCAGCAGCTCGAGTAACTACAATGAGCAGTTCTTC.

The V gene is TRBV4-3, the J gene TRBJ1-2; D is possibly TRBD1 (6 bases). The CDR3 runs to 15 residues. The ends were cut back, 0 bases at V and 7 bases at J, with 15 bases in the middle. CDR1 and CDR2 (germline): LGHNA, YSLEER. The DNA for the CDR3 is TGCGCCAGCAGCCAAGATCAGCTGGGGGCGTGTGGCTACACCTTC. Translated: CASSQDQLGACGYTF.

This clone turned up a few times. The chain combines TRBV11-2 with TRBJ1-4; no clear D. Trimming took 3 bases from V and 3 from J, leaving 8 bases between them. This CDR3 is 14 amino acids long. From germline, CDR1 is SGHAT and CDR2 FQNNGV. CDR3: CASSLGLANEKLFF. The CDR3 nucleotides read TGTGCCAGCAGCTTGGGCCTGGCTAATGAAAAACTGTTTTTT.

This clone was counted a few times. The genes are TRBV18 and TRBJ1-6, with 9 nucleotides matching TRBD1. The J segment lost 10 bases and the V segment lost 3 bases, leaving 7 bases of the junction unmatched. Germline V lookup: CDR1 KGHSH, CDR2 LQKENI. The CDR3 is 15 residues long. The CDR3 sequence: CASSPQDRGNSPLHF. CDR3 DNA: TGTGCCAGCTCACCCCAGGACAGGGGTAACTCACCCCTCCACTTT.

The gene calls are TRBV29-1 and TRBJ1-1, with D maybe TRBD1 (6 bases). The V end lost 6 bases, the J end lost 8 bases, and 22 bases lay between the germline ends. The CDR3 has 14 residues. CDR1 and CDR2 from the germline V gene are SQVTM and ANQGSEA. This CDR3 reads CSVPATGKGWEAFF. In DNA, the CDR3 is TGCAGCGTCCCCGCCACAGGGAAGGGATGGGAAGCTTTCTTT.

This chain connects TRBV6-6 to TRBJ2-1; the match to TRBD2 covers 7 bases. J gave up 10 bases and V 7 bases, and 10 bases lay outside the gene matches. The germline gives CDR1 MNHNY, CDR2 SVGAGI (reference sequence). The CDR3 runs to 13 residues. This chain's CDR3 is CASTGLGRGEQFF. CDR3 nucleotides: TGTGCCAGCACTGGACTGGGGCGGGGGGAGCAGTTCTTC.

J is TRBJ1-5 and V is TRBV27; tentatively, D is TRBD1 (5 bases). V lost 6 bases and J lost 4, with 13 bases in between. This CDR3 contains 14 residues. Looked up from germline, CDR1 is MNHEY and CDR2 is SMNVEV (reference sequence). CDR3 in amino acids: CASRGQGSNQPQHF. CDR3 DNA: TGTGCCAGCAGGGGCCAGGGAAGTAATCAGCCCCAGCATTTT.

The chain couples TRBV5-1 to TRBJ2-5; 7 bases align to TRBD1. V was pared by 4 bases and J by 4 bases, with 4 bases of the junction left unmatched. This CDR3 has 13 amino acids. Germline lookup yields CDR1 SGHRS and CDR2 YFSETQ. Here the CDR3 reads CASSRQGSETQYF. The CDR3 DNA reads TGCGCCAGCAGCAGACAGGGTTCAGAGACCCAGTACTTC.

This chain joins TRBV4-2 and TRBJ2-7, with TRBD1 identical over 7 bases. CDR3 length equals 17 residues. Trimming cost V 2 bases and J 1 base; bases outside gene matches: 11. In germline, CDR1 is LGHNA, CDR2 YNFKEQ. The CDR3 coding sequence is TGTGCCAGCAGCCAAAGTCCCTCACAGGGGCCTTCCTACGAGCAGTACTTC. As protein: CASSQSPSQGPSYEQYF.

CDR3 residues: CAISEAGKDEQYF. CDR3 nucleotides: TGTGCCATCAGTGAGGCAGGGAAGGATGAGCAGTACTTC. The chain links TRBV10-3 to TRBJ2-7; D perhaps matches TRBD1 (5 bases). Between the trimmed V and J ends, which lost 2 bases and 7 bases, there was a span of 12 bases. CDR3 length: 13 amino acids. Germline CDR1 ENHRY, CDR2 SYGVKD.

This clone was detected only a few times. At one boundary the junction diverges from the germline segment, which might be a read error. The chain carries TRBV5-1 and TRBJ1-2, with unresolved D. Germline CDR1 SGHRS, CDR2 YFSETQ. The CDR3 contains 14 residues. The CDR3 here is CASSLREANYGYPF. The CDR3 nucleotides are TGCGCCAGCAGCTTACGAGAAGCTAACTATGGCTACCCCTTC.

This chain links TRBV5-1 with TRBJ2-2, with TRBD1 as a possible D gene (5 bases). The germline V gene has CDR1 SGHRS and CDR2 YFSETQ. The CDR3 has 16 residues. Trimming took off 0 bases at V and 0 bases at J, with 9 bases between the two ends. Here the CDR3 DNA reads TGCGCCAGCAGCTTGGCCGCCAGGGCGAACACCGGGGAGCTGTTTTTT. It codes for CASSLAARANTGELFF.

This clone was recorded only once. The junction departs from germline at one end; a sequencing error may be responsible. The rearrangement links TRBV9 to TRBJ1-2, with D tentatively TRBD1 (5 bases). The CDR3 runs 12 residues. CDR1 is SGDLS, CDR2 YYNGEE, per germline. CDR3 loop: CASSLSQGGYPF. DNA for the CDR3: TGTGCCAGCAGCCTTAGCCAGGGCGGCTACCCCTTC. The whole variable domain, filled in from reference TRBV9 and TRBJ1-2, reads DSGVTQTPKHLITATGQRVTLRCSPRSGDLSVYWYQQSLDQGLQFLIQYYNGEERAKGNILERFSAQQFPDLHSELNLSSLELGDSALYFCASSLSQGGYPFGSGTRLTVV.

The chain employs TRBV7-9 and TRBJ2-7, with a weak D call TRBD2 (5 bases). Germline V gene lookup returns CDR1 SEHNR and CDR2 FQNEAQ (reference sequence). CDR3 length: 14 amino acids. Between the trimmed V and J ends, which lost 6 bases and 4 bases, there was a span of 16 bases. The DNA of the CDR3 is TGTGCCAGCAGTAGTGAGGGATTGGTGTACGAGCAGTACTTC. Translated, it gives CASSSEGLVYEQYF.

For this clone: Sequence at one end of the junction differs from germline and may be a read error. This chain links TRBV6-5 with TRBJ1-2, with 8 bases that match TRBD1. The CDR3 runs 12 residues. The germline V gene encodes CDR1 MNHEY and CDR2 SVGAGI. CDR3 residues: CASRKTGGGYPF. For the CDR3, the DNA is TGTGCCAGCAGAAAAACAGGGGGAGGCTACCCCTTC.

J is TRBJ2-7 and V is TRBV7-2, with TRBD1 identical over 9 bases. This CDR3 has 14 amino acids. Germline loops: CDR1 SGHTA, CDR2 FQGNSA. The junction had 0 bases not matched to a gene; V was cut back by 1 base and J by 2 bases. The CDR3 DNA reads TGTGCCAGCAGCTTAGGGACAGGGGCCTACGAGCAGTACTTC. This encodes CASSLGTGAYEQYF.